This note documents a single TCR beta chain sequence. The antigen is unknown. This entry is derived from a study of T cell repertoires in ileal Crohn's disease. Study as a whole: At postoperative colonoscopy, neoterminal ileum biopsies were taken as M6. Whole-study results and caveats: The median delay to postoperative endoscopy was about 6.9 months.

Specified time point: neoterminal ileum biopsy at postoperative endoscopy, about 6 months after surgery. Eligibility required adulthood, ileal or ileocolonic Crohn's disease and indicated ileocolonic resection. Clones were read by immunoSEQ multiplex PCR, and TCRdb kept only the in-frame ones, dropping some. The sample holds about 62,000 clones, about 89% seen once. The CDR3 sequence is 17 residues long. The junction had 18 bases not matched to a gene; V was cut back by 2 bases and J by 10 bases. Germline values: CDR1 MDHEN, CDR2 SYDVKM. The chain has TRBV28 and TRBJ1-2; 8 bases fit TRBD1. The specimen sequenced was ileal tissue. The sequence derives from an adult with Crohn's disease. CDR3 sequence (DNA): TGTGCCAGCAGTTTAATTGCGGGGCAGGGGGCTTTCGTGGACTACACCTTC. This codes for CASSLIAGQGAFVDYTF.